This is a list of T cell receptor beta chains from one sample in a study of neoadjuvant nivolumab and ipilimumab in lung cancer. Here immunoSEQ multiplex PCR was the method, and the copy in TCRdb shows in-frame clones only, minus some. The sample has some 25,000 clones; roughly four fifths are singletons. The sequencing used tumor tissue, collected after neoadjuvant nivolumab, alone or with ipilimumab, at or shortly before surgery. The receptors were sampled from an adult with non-small cell lung cancer. The CDR3 runs from the conserved cysteine through the conserved F or W. D genes are given only for firm matches. Clone sizes are given selectively: once, few, many, or a class where the clone is expanded.

V	D	J	size	DNA	CDR3
TRBV7-7	NA	TRBJ2-7	NA	TGTGCCAGCAGCTTATCATCAGGGGGGGAGCAGTACTTC	CASSLSSGGEQYF
TRBV25-1	NA	TRBJ1-2	NA	TGTGCCAGCAGTGAGGGACGTGTGGGCTACACCTTC	CASSEGRVGYTF
TRBV5-1	NA	TRBJ2-3	NA	TGCGCCAGCAGCTGGACTGTGGAAGATACGCAGTATTTT	CASSWTVEDTQYF
TRBV11-1	TRBD2	TRBJ2-1	NA	TGTGCCAGCAGCTTTACTAGCGGGTATTACAATGAGCAGTTCTTC	CASSFTSGYYNEQFF
TRBV7-7	TRBD2	TRBJ2-7	NA	TGTGCTAGCAGCCACTCTAGCGGCATAAACTACGAGCAGTACTTC	CASSHSSGINYEQYF
TRBV6-5	NA	TRBJ2-7	NA	TGTGCCAGCAGTTACTCTGACCTCACGAAGCAGTACTTC	CASSYSDLTKQYF
TRBV11-3	TRBD1	TRBJ1-1	NA	TGTGCCAGCAGCTTTAGGGACAGTGAAGCTTTCTTT	CASSFRDSEAFF
TRBV2	TRBD2	TRBJ2-1	NA	TGTGCCAGCAGTGATTGGCTAGCGGCTTACAATGAGCAGTTCTTC	CASSDWLAAYNEQFF
TRBV11-2	TRBD1	TRBJ1-3	few	TGTGCCAGCAGCTTAGGGGACAGTCCGTCCTCTGGAAACACCATATATTTT	CASSLGDSPSSGNTIYF
TRBV5-6	TRBD1	TRBJ1-5	NA	TGTGCCAGCAGCTTGGGTGATAGGGGGCGCAGTCAGCCCCAGCATTTT	CASSLGDRGRSQPQHF
TRBV29-1	NA	TRBJ2-2	few	TGCAGCGTTGCATCTCATAACGCGAACACCGGGGAGCTGTTTTTT	CSVASHNANTGELFF
TRBV7-2	NA	TRBJ2-3	NA	TGTGCCAGCAGCTTAGGCCCAAGCACAGATACGCAGTATTTT	CASSLGPSTDTQYF
TRBV12-2	NA	TRBJ2-6	NA	TGTGCAAGTCGCTTAGTCCCTTCAGATAGCGGGAGTTCCTCTGGGGCCAACGTCCTGACTTTC	CASRLVPSDSGSSSGANVLTF
TRBV11-2	NA	TRBJ1-1	NA	TGTGCCAGCAGCTTAGTAAGACACTACACTGAAGCTTTCTTT	CASSLVRHYTEAFF
TRBV5-1	NA	TRBJ2-7	NA	TGCGCCAGCAGCTTGGCCGTGTTTGGGTCGTACGAGCAGTACTTC	CASSLAVFGSYEQYF
TRBV11-2	NA	TRBJ1-5	NA	TGTGCCAGCAGCTTGGACTACAGGGAGTGGAATCAGCCCCAGCATTTT	CASSLDYREWNQPQHF